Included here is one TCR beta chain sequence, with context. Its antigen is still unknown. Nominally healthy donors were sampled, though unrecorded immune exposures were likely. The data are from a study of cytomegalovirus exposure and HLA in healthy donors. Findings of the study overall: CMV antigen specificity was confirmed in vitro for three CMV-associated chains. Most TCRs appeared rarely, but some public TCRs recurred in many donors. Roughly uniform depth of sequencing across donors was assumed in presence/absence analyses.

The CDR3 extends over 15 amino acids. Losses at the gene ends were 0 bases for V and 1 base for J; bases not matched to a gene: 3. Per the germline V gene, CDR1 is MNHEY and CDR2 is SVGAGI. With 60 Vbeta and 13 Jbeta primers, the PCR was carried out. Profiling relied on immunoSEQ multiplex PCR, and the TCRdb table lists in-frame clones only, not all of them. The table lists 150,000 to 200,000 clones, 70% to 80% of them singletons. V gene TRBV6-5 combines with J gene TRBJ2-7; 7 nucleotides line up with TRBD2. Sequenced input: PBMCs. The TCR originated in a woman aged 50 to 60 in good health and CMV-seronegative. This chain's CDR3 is CASSYSTSWSYEQYF. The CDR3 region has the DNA TGTGCCAGCAGTTACTCGACTAGCTGGTCCTACGAGCAGTACTTC.